Each of the 29 T cell receptor beta chains below was sequenced from the same sample in a study of molecular identifiers for immune sequencing clone quantification. TCRdb reanalysed the PCR reads using MiXCR and keeps one entry per CDR3 protein. The sample comprises about 36,000 distinct CDR3 sequences, around 18% of which are singletons, and 6.7% rests with the top ten. Material: naive CD8+ T cells from blood, with Jurkat cell RNA spiked in. Subset here: FACS-sorted CD8+CD4-CCR7+CD45RA+ naive T cells. These TCRs come from a human donor in good health. Some libraries in this study had Jurkat cell RNA spiked in.

This clonotype was counted ten times or more. The J gene is TRBJ2-1, the V gene TRBV4-1, with 7 bases fitting TRBD1. The V and J ends lost 3 bases and 8 bases, in that order; junction bases with no gene match: 10. The CDR3 runs 15 residues. CDR1 and CDR2 from the germline V gene are MGHRA and YSYEKL. In DNA, the CDR3 is TGCGCCAGCAGCCAGGCAGACAGGGTTCAGGATGAGCAGTTCTTC. Translating it yields CASSQADRVQDEQFF.

This clonotype has a count of ten or more. The chain recombines TRBV7-6 with TRBJ1-1; no reliable D call. This CDR3 spans 16 amino acids. Germline-derived CDR1 and CDR2 are SGHVS and FNYEAQ. The ends were cut back, 1 base at V and 1 base at J, with 13 bases in the middle. The CDR3 region is CASSLEFAAPNTEAFF. For the CDR3, the DNA is TGTGCCAGCAGCTTAGAGTTTGCGGCCCCGAACACTGAAGCTTTCTTT. Using reference TRBV7-6 and TRBJ1-1 for the parts outside the CDR3, the full variable domain is GAGVSQSPRYKVTKRGQDVALRCDPISGHVSLYWYRQALGQGPEFLTYFNYEAQQDKSGLPNDRFSAERPEGSISTLTIQRTEQRDSAMYRCASSLEFAAPNTEAFFGQGTRLTVV.

This clonotype showed up many times. The chain employs TRBV14 and TRBJ2-1; no clear D gene. CDR1 is SGHDN and CDR2 is FVKESK in the germline V gene. The CDR3 runs to 12 residues. V dropped 2 bases and J dropped 7 bases, with 6 bases sitting between them. The CDR3 bases are TGTGCCAGCAGCCAATTCGGAAATGAGCAGTTCTTC. Its translation is CASSQFGNEQFF. Based on the CDR3 plus reference TRBV14 and TRBJ2-1, the full variable domain is EAGVTQFPSHSVIEKGQTVTLRCDPISGHDNLYWYRRVMGKEIKFLLHFVKESKQDESGMPNNRFLAERTGGTYSTLKVQPAELEDSGVYFCASSQFGNEQFFGPGTRLTVL.

The rearrangement links TRBV19 to TRBJ2-1; 10 nucleotides align to TRBD2. This CDR3 is built from 14 residues. The germline V gene has CDR1 LNHDA and CDR2 SQIVND (reference sequence). V trimming: 5 bases; J trimming: 6 bases; junction bases outside the gene matches: 4. The CDR3 DNA sequence: TGTGCCAGTAGTGGTGGGACTAGCGTCAATGAGCAGTTCTTC. Protein sequence: CASSGGTSVNEQFF.

This clonotype was counted ten times or more. The rearrangement joins TRBV2 to TRBJ2-7; 8 bases align to TRBD2. CDR1 is SNHLY and CDR2 is FYNNEI in the germline V gene. The CDR3 extends over 14 amino acids. With 6 bases clipped from V and 1 base from J, the junction kept 5 bases outside the gene matches. The CDR3 DNA reads TGTGCCAGCAGGGTGCGGGAGGCATCCTACGAGCAGTACTTC. The encoded protein is CASRVREASYEQYF.

This clonotype was seen many times. This chain connects TRBV11-2 to TRBJ2-3; D call uncertain. CDR1 and CDR2 from the germline V gene are SGHAT and FQNNGV. This CDR3 has 12 amino acids. V was trimmed by 1 base and J by 8 bases, leaving 7 bases between them. CDR3 DNA: TGTGCCAGCAGCTTAGTGGTCGGTACGCAGTATTTT. Protein product: CASSLVVGTQYF.

The chain employs TRBV29-1 and TRBJ2-1; tentative D call: TRBD2 (6 bases). V was clipped by 6 bases and J by 0 bases, with 24 bases between them. The CDR3 extends over 18 amino acids. Looked up from germline, CDR1 is SQVTM and CDR2 is ANQGSEA. In nucleotides, the CDR3 is TGCAGCGTACTCGGGGACTTAGCTTTGCGGGGCTCCTACAATGAGCAGTTCTTC. It codes for CSVLGDLALRGSYNEQFF.

As for this clonotype: Given a much more abundant clone one base away, this may be a read error. V is TRBV27 and J is TRBJ2-4; 10 bases match TRBD1. In germline, CDR1 is MNHEY, CDR2 SMNVEV (reference sequence). The CDR3 contains 15 residues. The V and J ends lost 5 bases and 5 bases, in that order; junction bases with no gene match: 6. CDR3 amino acids: CASSQPGTGENIQYF. CDR3 coding DNA: TGTGCCAGCAGTCAACCCGGGACAGGGGAAAACATTCAGTACTTC.

Many counts were recorded for this clonotype. V and J are TRBV25-1 and TRBJ1-5, with D possibly TRBD1 on 6 matching bases. Between the trimmed V and J ends, which lost 5 bases and 4 bases, there was a span of 12 bases. Germline lookup yields CDR1 MGHDK and CDR2 SYGVNS. The CDR3 sequence is 14 residues long. The CDR3 here is CASSYGQTNQPQHF. Here the CDR3 DNA reads TGTGCCAGCAGTTACGGACAGACAAATCAGCCCCAGCATTTT. The full variable domain, rest sourced from reference TRBV25-1 and TRBJ1-5, is EADIYQTPRYLVIGTGKKITLECSQTMGHDKMYWYQQDPGMELHLIHYSYGVNSTEKGDLSSESTVSRIRTEHFPLTLESARPSHTSQYLCASSYGQTNQPQHFGDGTRLSIL.

There are many counts of this clonotype. V and J are TRBV20-1 and TRBJ2-1, with 8 bases identical to TRBD2. The CDR3 is made up of 14 amino acids. J lost 4 bases, V lost 5 bases, and 7 bases had no gene match. Germline lookup yields CDR1 DFQATT and CDR2 SNEGSKA (reference sequence). The CDR3 region has the DNA TGCAGTGCTCAAGTACTAGCGGAGTACAATGAGCAGTTCTTC. Residues: CSAQVLAEYNEQFF.

This clonotype was seen repeatedly, ten times or more. This chain connects TRBV7-9 to TRBJ2-2; TRBD2 is a possible D gene (6 bases). The CDR3 loop spans 14 amino acids. The germline CDR1 and CDR2 sequences are SEHNR and FQNEAQ (reference sequence). The CDR3 sequence: CASRGGSNTGELFF. CDR3 DNA sequence: TGTGCTAGTAGGGGAGGCTCGAACACCGGGGAGCTGTTTTTT. The whole variable domain, filled in from reference TRBV7-9 and TRBJ2-2, reads DTGVSQNPRHKITKRGQNVTFRCDPISEHNRLYWYRQTLGQGPEFLTYFQNEAQLEKSRLLSDRFSAERPKGSFSTLEIQRTEQGDSAMYLCASRGGSNTGELFFGEGSRLTVL.

The chain has TRBV9 and TRBJ2-3; D call uncertain. The CDR3 is 12 residues long. Trimming stripped 0 bases from V and 2 bases from J, with 1 base between. Germline V gives CDR1 SGDLS, CDR2 YYNGEE. The CDR3 region is CASSVDTDTQYF. For the CDR3, the DNA is TGTGCCAGCAGCGTAGACACAGATACGCAGTATTTT.

As concerns this clonotype: A much larger clone lies a single base off, so this may be a read error. The rearrangement uses TRBV20-1 and TRBJ1-1, with D unresolved. This CDR3 has 12 amino acids. The V end was cut by 7 bases, the J end by 6 bases, with 15 bases between. Germline CDR1 and CDR2: DFQATT and SNEGSKA (reference sequence). DNA of the CDR3: TGCAGTGTTAGTCGGGGTGGCGCTGAAGCTTTCTTT. Its translation: CSVSRGGAEAFF.

The sample holds many counts of this clonotype. The chain joins TRBV9 to TRBJ2-5, with no clear D. CDR3 length: 13 amino acids. Trimming cost V 4 bases and J 4 bases, with 11 bases left between them. In germline, CDR1 is SGDLS, CDR2 YYNGEE. The chain's CDR3 is CASSTLTGETQYF. The CDR3 nucleotides are TGTGCCAGCAGCACCCTAACGGGAGAGACCCAGTACTTC.

Of note for this clonotype: A clone one base away is much larger, so this may be a read error. As the CDR3 is not closed by the conserved phenylalanine or tryptophan, this likely results from a read error. This sequence joins TRBV2 and TRBJ1-6, with D possibly being TRBD1 (5 bases). V was clipped by 5 bases and J by 0 bases, with 14 bases between them. CDR3 length: 17 amino acids. Germline lookup yields CDR1 SNHLY and CDR2 FYNNEI. In DNA, the CDR3 is TGTGCCAGCAGTCGTATAGGGGAGTACTCCTATAATTCACCCCTCCACCTT. Residues: CASSRIGEYSYNSPLHL.

This clonotype was detected many times. The rearrangement joins TRBV19 to TRBJ2-1; no clear D gene. This CDR3 is built from 10 residues. Germline assignment: CDR1 LNHDA and CDR2 SQIVND (reference sequence). V lost 5 bases and J lost 10, with 6 bases in between. Written as DNA, the CDR3 is TGTGCCAGTAGTGGCGGCGAGCAGTTCTTC. Its protein product is CASSGGEQFF.

Sample share makes this clonotype medium-sized (0.01 to 0.1%). This chain uses TRBV4-1 with TRBJ2-5; D possibly uses TRBD1 or TRBD2 (6 bases each). The germline gives CDR1 MGHRA, CDR2 YSYEKL. The V gene lost 0 bases and the J gene lost 7 bases, with 12 bases spanning the gap. The CDR3 has 14 residues. CDR3 bases: TGCGCCAGCAGCCAAGATCGGAGGGGGTGGACCCAGTACTTC. Protein product: CASSQDRRGWTQYF.

This clonotype has a count of ten or more. The gene calls are TRBV10-3 and TRBJ2-7; D is undetermined. Trimming left V 0 bases short and J 4 bases short, with 7 bases between. Germline CDR1 is ENHRY and CDR2 is SYGVKD. The CDR3 runs to 13 residues. The CDR3 here is CAISESLKYEQYF. The CDR3 nucleotides read TGTGCCATCAGTGAGTCTCTAAAGTACGAGCAGTACTTC.

This clonotype was seen ten or more times. The rearrangement joins TRBV6-2 or TRBV6-3 to TRBJ1-5; TRBD1 might be the D (6 bases). This CDR3 has 13 residues. Germline-derived CDR1 and CDR2 are MNHEY and SVGEGT. V dropped 6 bases and J dropped 4 bases, with 10 bases sitting between them. The CDR3 coding sequence is TGTGCCAGCAGGGACAGCTATAATCAGCCCCAGCATTTT. Amino acid sequence: CASRDSYNQPQHF.

This chain uses TRBV6-2 or TRBV6-3 with TRBJ1-2; D is unresolved. Per germline, CDR1 MNHEY and CDR2 SVGEGT. This CDR3 is built from 14 residues. V was clipped by 5 bases and J by 5 bases, with 15 bases between them. In nucleotides, the CDR3 is TGTGCCAGCAGTGACTTTGCAGAAGGGTATGGCTACACCTTC. Its protein is CASSDFAEGYGYTF.

This clonotype was recorded many times. The DNA of the CDR3 is TGTGCCAGCAGTGCCCGAGACTACGAAGCCTACAATGAGCAGTTCTTC. Amino acids: CASSARDYEAYNEQFF. The chain uses TRBV6-2 or TRBV6-3 and TRBJ2-1, with D possibly being TRBD2 (5 bases). The CDR3 has 16 residues. V was clipped by 5 bases and J by 2 bases, with 16 bases between them. The V gene's germline CDR1 is MNHEY and CDR2 SVGEGT.

V and J are TRBV12-3 or TRBV12-4 and TRBJ1-1; D uncertain. This CDR3 spans 13 amino acids. V lost 3 bases, J lost 0 bases, and 5 bases lay in between. The CDR3 coding sequence is TGTGCCAGCAGTTTGTCCATGAACACTGAAGCTTTCTTT. Its translation is CASSLSMNTEAFF.

Notes on this clonotype: Being one base from a much bigger clone, this may be a read error. This chain uses TRBV28 with TRBJ2-1; the match to TRBD2 covers 10 bases. The germline V gene has CDR1 MDHEN and CDR2 SYDVKM. The trim removed 11 bases at V and 8 bases at J, leaving 12 bases unmatched. The CDR3 is 14 amino acids. This CDR3 is CAATPLAGDYEQFF. The CDR3 DNA reads as TGTGCCGCTACCCCGCTAGCGGGAGACTATGAGCAGTTCTTC.

This clonotype was picked up many times. The rearrangement links TRBV27 to TRBJ2-1, with 8 bases matching TRBD2. The CDR3 is made up of 15 amino acids. Germline assignment: CDR1 MNHEY and CDR2 SMNVEV (reference sequence). V shed 4 bases and J 3 bases; nucleotides not matched to a gene: 5. The DNA of the CDR3 is TGTGCCAGCAGTTCCCGCGGGAGGCTCTACAATGAGCAGTTCTTC. Residues: CASSSRGRLYNEQFF.

This clonotype was seen a handful of times. The chain employs TRBV5-6 and TRBJ2-7; possible D gene TRBD2, 6 bases. Trimming left V 1 base short and J 0 bases short, with 8 bases between. The CDR3 extends over 14 amino acids. Germline-derived CDR1 and CDR2 are SGHDT and YYEEEE. The DNA of the CDR3 is TGTGCCAGCAGCTTGTACGGGAGCTCCTACGAGCAGTACTTC. As protein: CASSLYGSSYEQYF. The full variable domain, completed using reference TRBV5-6 and TRBJ2-7, is DAGVTQSPTHLIKTRGQQVTLRCSPKSGHDTVSWYQQALGQGPQFIFQYYEEEERQRGNFPDRFSGHQFPNYSSELNVNALLLGDSALYLCASSLYGSSYEQYFGPGTRLTVT.

This clonotype has a count of ten or more. The chain combines TRBV7-9 with TRBJ2-7; TRBD1 aligns across 8 bases. The CDR3 extends over 13 amino acids. The junction had 5 bases not matched to a gene; V was cut back by 3 bases and J by 7 bases. Germline V gives CDR1 SEHNR, CDR2 FQNEAQ (reference sequence). The CDR3 nucleotides read TGTGCCAGCAGCTTTTCGACAGGGGTTGAGCAGTACTTC. Translation gives CASSFSTGVEQYF.

Remarks on this clonotype: Being one base from a much bigger clone, this may be a read error. It is likely a read error, because the conserved phenylalanine at the end of the CDR3 is missing. The V and J genes are TRBV7-9 and TRBJ1-1; unclear D gene. The ends were cut back, 0 bases at V and 1 base at J, with 6 bases in the middle. The CDR3 consists of 14 residues. CDR1 is SEHNR and CDR2 is FQNEAQ in the germline V gene (reference sequence). The CDR3 DNA reads as TGTGCCAGCAGCTTAGCTGCAAGGAACACTGAAGCTTTCCTT. Protein product: CASSLAARNTEAFL.

This clonotype was detected only a few times. With a much larger clone just one base away, this may be a read error. The gene calls are TRBV5-6 and TRBJ2-7; 9 bases match TRBD1. From germline, CDR1 is SGHDT and CDR2 YYEEEE. The CDR3 is 14 amino acids. CDR3 protein: CVSSTGTGFYEQYF. CDR3 sequence (DNA): TGTGTCAGCAGCACCGGGACAGGGTTTTACGAGCAGTACTTC.

The sample holds many counts of this clonotype. The chain joins TRBV28 to TRBJ2-1, with D possibly TRBD2 on 6 matching bases. Deletions cut 7 bases from V and 15 bases from J, with 25 bases between. The CDR3 is 14 residues long. The germline V gene encodes CDR1 MDHEN and CDR2 SYDVKM. CDR3 protein: CASTPGLGFARWFF. The DNA for the CDR3 is TGTGCCAGCACCCCGGGACTGGGTTTTGCCCGTTGGTTCTTC.